This paragraph reports one T cell receptor (beta chain). This clonotype was recorded at least ten times. The antigen this receptor binds is unknown. No quality values exist for individual bases; no much larger clone is one base distant. Taken from the germline V gene, the CDR1 and CDR2 loops are SQVTM and ANQGSEA. Its CDR3 holds 13 amino acids, cysteine through phenylalanine. Only the CDR3 DNA is retained, 39 bases long and in frame from the first base. The junction carries 14 bases between V and J, which are trimmed by 5 bases and 4 bases respectively. According to the study, the label for this sample's treatment or condition signals: live attenuated yellow fever vaccine strain. At each blood-draw timepoint, two biological replicates of bulk PBMCs were obtained. PBMCs were isolated from peripheral blood using a standard Ficoll-Paque protocol. TriZol was used to extract RNA from bulk PBMCs, CD4 and CD8 fractions, and dextramer-positive and dextramer-negative fractions.

The sample is drawn from a study of T cells after yellow fever vaccination (dated by TCRdb to the late 2010s). For context, the study as a whole: The SMART-Seq v4 Ultra Low Input RNA kit was used to prepare libraries from fractions with low cell numbers. To follow T-cell clones before and after both primary and booster YFV17D yellow fever vaccination, bulk TCR alpha and beta repertoires underwent longitudinal sequencing. Two healthy male donors made up the cohort, one aged 18 to 29 years and the other aged 30 to 40 years. Blood was collected at multiple timepoints before and after primary and secondary immunization, and bulk PBMC replicates and cell subsets were isolated.

Instrument on record: Illumina NovaSeq 6000. Synthesis of TCR cDNA relied on 5'RACE template switching, a step that introduced a universal primer site along with unique molecular identifiers. Priming for cDNA synthesis came from both the TCR alpha and TCR beta constant segments. Library amplification used two PCR steps, and the second PCR step added sample barcodes and sequencing adapters. Sequencing of libraries was performed on Illumina HiSeq 2500 (2x100 bp) or NovaSeq (2x150 bp). The authors processed their data as follows. MIGEC was used to demultiplex reads and collapse the reads into UMI consensus sequences, and MiXCR was used for V(D)J alignment. Using edgeR on replicate PBMC samples, clonotypes were called vaccine-responding if FDR was below 0.01 and the log2 fold change was above 5 up to day 15. Bulk clonotypes were assigned CD4 or CD8 identity according to which sequenced CD4 or CD8 repertoire held them at higher abundance. TCRdb took the public reads, trimmed them with fastp at Q25, ran MiXCR for clone calling and kept in-frame beta chains. Each entry is one CDR3 protein sequence, shown with its most common DNA and genes. These V and J calls are TCRdb output, not the study's own analysis. The sample table lists around 330,000 distinct CDR3 sequences, 3.6% of them with a count of one. The ten largest clonotypes hold around 22% of the sample.

Study-wide conclusions, independent of this receptor: Because abundant contaminating clonotypes from the bulk population could be contained in FACS-sorted repertoires, computational filtering was required. A small share of clonotypes was detected in both CD4 and CD8 compartments, with the overlap likely arising from convergent recombination. Compared with the primary T-cell response, the secondary T-cell response was weaker but faster, peaking on day 5 rather than day 15. Most clones expanded after primary vaccination were re-detected after the booster (around 96% of CD4 and roughly 87% of CD8), suggesting broad memory maintenance. The study included only a couple of donors, which limits how far the findings can be generalized.

The origin of this receptor is a man between 18 and 35 years old who received the YFV17D yellow fever vaccine. Recombination joined TRBV29-1 with TRBJ1-2, and perhaps TRBD1 as D gene, on 5 matching bases. This specimen consisted of PBMCs, obtained on the day of the yellow fever booster vaccination. The CDR3 region has the sequence CSVLPGGSYGYTF. The bases are TGCAGCGTTCTCCCTGGGGGAAGCTATGGCTACACCTTC.